Listed here are 10 T cell receptor beta chains from one sample, sequenced in a study of vaccination effects on CD4 cells after COVID-19. TCRdb's table, derived via immunoSEQ multiplex PCR, lists solely in-frame clones and lacks some. Among about 71,000 clones, 80% were seen once, and the ten largest hold 10% to 15%. Before sequencing, viral peptide pools were used by the ViraFEST assay to expand antigen-specific CD4+ T cells. The culture ran for 10 days before CD4+ T cells were isolated. In the vaccine recipients, nucleocapsid antibodies were negative and there was no prior SARS-CoV-2 infection. Their cognate antigens are unknown. The sequencing used CD4+ T cells from PBMCs cultured with SARS-CoV-2 spike peptides, collected before COVID-19 vaccination. The receptors here all came from a human donor who received a COVID-19 vaccine.

The CDR3 nucleotides are TGTGCCAGCAGCGTAGCCGGGACTAGCGGGACAGATACGCAGTATTTT. Encoded protein: CASSVAGTSGTDTQYF. The V and J genes are TRBV9 and TRBJ2-3; TRBD2 matches at 12 bases. V was pared by 0 bases and J by 3 bases, with 2 bases of the junction left unmatched. Germline V gives CDR1 SGDLS, CDR2 YYNGEE. There are 16 residues in the CDR3.

The rearrangement uses TRBV28 and TRBJ1-6, with 7 bases matching TRBD1. V was pared by 6 bases and J by 8 bases, with 13 bases of the junction left unmatched. Per germline, CDR1 MDHEN and CDR2 SYDVKM. This CDR3 region has 16 residues. CDR3 nucleotides: TGTGCCAGCAGCGCTCCCGGGACAGCAAAGGATTCACCCCTCCACTTT. As protein: CASSAPGTAKDSPLHF.

The V call is TRBV7-2, the J call TRBJ2-5; 14 bases are a match to TRBD2. Trimming cost V 6 bases and J 4 bases; bases outside gene matches: 13. This CDR3 comprises 18 residues. CDR1 and CDR2 (germline): SGHTA, FQGNSA. CDR3 sequence: CASSPGATSGGAGETQYF. Here the CDR3 DNA reads TGTGCCAGCAGTCCAGGGGCGACTAGCGGGGGGGCCGGAGAGACCCAGTACTTC.

The V and J genes are TRBV6-6 and TRBJ1-2; no clear D gene. V was trimmed by 0 bases and J by 6 bases, leaving 5 bases between them. CDR1 and CDR2 (germline): MNHNY, SVGAGI (reference sequence). The CDR3 runs 12 residues. The CDR3 loop is CASSYSRDGYTF. In DNA form, the CDR3 reads TGTGCCAGCAGTTACTCTAGGGATGGCTACACCTTC.

This chain uses TRBV21-1 with TRBJ1-2. TRBV21-1 is noted as a pseudogene. The CDR3 runs to 15 residues. CDR3 residues: CASSKGWIGNYGYTF. In nucleotides, the CDR3 is TGTGCCAGCAGCAAAGGGTGGATAGGTAACTATGGCTACACCTTC.

J is TRBJ2-3 and V is TRBV5-4; TRBD1 matches 10 bases. J was trimmed by 6 bases and V by 3 bases; bases with no gene match: 4. This CDR3 spans 14 amino acids. Germline assignment: CDR1 SGHNT and CDR2 YYREEE (reference sequence). As DNA, the CDR3 is TGTGCCAGCAGCTGGGACAGGGGATCCGATACGCAGTATTTT. Its protein is CASSWDRGSDTQYF.

The gene calls are TRBV6-5 and TRBJ1-2; the D is unclear. The CDR3 length is 10 residues. Germline V gives CDR1 MNHEY, CDR2 SVGAGI. V lost 8 bases to trimming and J lost 3 bases, with 4 bases between them. The CDR3 nucleotides are TGTGCCAGCTGGGACTATGGCTACACCTTC. It is translated as CASWDYGYTF.

The CDR3, as DNA: TGTGCCAGCAGCCGACAGGTTACCTACGAGCAGTACGTC. Amino acids: CASSRQVTYEQYV. The genes are TRBV7-8 and TRBJ2-7; D may be TRBD1 (6 bases). The germline V gene encodes CDR1 SGHVS and CDR2 FQNEAQ. CDR3 length equals 13 residues. V was pared by 5 bases and J by 2 bases, with 10 bases between.

V usage is TRBV7-9 and J usage is TRBJ2-1, with TRBD2 identical over 9 bases. Germline CDR1 SEHNR, CDR2 FQNEAQ (reference sequence). The CDR3 contains 15 residues. The V segment lost 1 base and the J segment 6 bases; nucleotides outside the gene matches: 4. The chain's CDR3 is CASSLGSGGLNEQFF. For the CDR3, the DNA is TGTGCCAGCAGCTTAGGAAGCGGGGGGCTCAATGAGCAGTTCTTC.

The chain recombines TRBV27 with TRBJ1-5; TRBD1 agrees at 7 bases. The length of the CDR3 is 16 residues. Looked up from germline, CDR1 is MNHEY and CDR2 is SMNVEV (reference sequence). V trimming: 3 bases; J trimming: 2 bases; junction bases outside the gene matches: 7. CDR3 coding DNA: TGTGCCAGCAGTTTTTTGACAGGGAGGGGCAATCAGCCCCAGCATTTT. Its translation: CASSFLTGRGNQPQHF.